Listed here are 25 T cell receptor beta chains from one sample, sequenced in a study of blood T cell repertoires in COVID-19. TCRdb's table, derived via immunoSEQ multiplex PCR, lists solely in-frame clones and lacks some. The sample lists 45,000 to 60,000 clones, 85% to 95% occurring once. Sequencing was performed on peripheral blood. These receptor sequences come from a man aged 50 to 59 with acute or convalescent COVID-19.

Regarding this clone: One junction end does not reproduce the germline sequence, and a read error may be involved. The V and J genes are TRBV27 and TRBJ1-1, with D possibly matching TRBD1 (6 bases). CDR1 and CDR2 from the germline V gene are MNHEY and SMNVEV (reference sequence). The CDR3 totals 14 residues. The DNA of the CDR3 is TGTGCCAGGAGTTTACGTAAGGGGGACACTGAAGCTTTCTTT. It codes for CARSLRKGDTEAFF.

This clone was detected only a few times. The chain recombines TRBV7-2 with TRBJ2-3, with TRBD2 matching 8 bases. The CDR3 extends over 15 amino acids. CDR1 is SGHTA and CDR2 is FQGNSA in the germline V gene. Germline trimming cut 4 bases from V and 1 base from J; bases unmatched to any gene: 4. As DNA, the CDR3 is TGTGCCAGCAGCTCGGGGACTAGGGGCACAGATACGCAGTATTTT. Translated, it gives CASSSGTRGTDTQYF.

The chain links TRBV24-1 to TRBJ2-7; D is possibly TRBD1 (6 bases). Trimming removed 4 bases at V and 9 bases at J, with 15 bases between. This CDR3 has 13 residues. Germline CDR1 KGHDR, CDR2 SFDVKD. The CDR3, as DNA: TGTGCCACCAGTGACTCCTCTGGACAGTGGCAGTACTTC. Protein product: CATSDSSGQWQYF.

The J gene is TRBJ2-2, the V gene TRBV5-5; no definite D call. The ends were cut back, 1 base at V and 7 bases at J, with 11 bases in the middle. There are 14 residues in the CDR3. Germline V gene data show CDR1 as SGHKS and CDR2 as YYEKEE (reference sequence). CDR3 sequence reads: CASSLPFTVGELFF. The CDR3 DNA sequence: TGTGCCAGCAGCTTGCCTTTTACGGTCGGGGAGCTGTTTTTT.

The rearrangement links TRBV13 to TRBJ2-2; D is possibly TRBD2 (5 bases). CDR1 and CDR2 from the germline V gene are PRHDT and FYEKMQ (reference sequence). The length of the CDR3 is 17 residues. V dropped 1 base and J dropped 2 bases, with 14 bases sitting between them. CDR3 nucleotide sequence: TGTGCCAGCAGCTTAGAGGTAAAGGACTTCAACACCGGGGAGCTGTTTTTT. This translates into CASSLEVKDFNTGELFF.

The V and J genes are TRBV7-2 and TRBJ1-5, with 7 bases aligning to TRBD1. Germline CDR1 reads SGHTA; CDR2 reads FQGNSA. Germline trimming cut 5 bases from V and 3 bases from J; bases unmatched to any gene: 10. The CDR3 is made up of 16 amino acids. The CDR3 DNA reads as TGTGCCAGCAGCCCCCGATCAGGGGGGAACAATCAGCCCCAGCATTTT. The encoded protein is CASSPRSGGNNQPQHF.

The V call is TRBV3-1 (or the pseudogene TRBV3-2), the J call TRBJ1-2; possible D gene TRBD1, 6 bases. CDR1 LGHDT and CDR2 YNNKEL come from the germline V gene (reference sequence). V gave up 4 bases and J gave up 2 bases, with 11 bases separating them. The CDR3 runs 14 residues. CDR3 region: CASSPGVKNYGYTF. As DNA, the CDR3 is TGTGCCAGCAGCCCAGGGGTAAAGAACTATGGCTACACCTTC.

V usage is TRBV3-1 (or the pseudogene TRBV3-2) and J usage is TRBJ2-3, with 9 nucleotides matching TRBD2. Germline lookup yields CDR1 LGHDT and CDR2 YNNKEL (reference sequence). V shed 4 bases and J 1 base; nucleotides not matched to a gene: 6. The CDR3 runs 16 residues. This chain's CDR3 is CASSPARTSGTDTQYF. CDR3 coding DNA: TGTGCCAGCAGCCCCGCCCGGACTAGCGGCACAGATACGCAGTATTTT.

CDR3 loop: CAWSVLLGGAFEDGYTF. In nucleotides, the CDR3 is TGTGCCTGGAGTGTACTACTAGGGGGGGCTTTCGAGGATGGCTACACCTTC. The gene calls are TRBV30 and TRBJ1-2, with D tentatively TRBD1 (6 bases). The length of the CDR3 is 17 residues. V was cut by 0 bases and J by 6 bases, with 23 bases left in between. Germline V lookup: CDR1 GTSNPN, CDR2 SVGIG (reference sequence). The variable domain in full, completed from reference TRBV30 and TRBJ1-2, reads SQTIHQWPATLVQPVGSPLSLECTVEGTSNPNLYWYRQAAGRGLQLLFYSVGIGQISSEVPQNLSASRPQDRQFILSSKKLLLSDSGFYLCAWSVLLGGAFEDGYTFGSGTRLTVV.

V usage is TRBV30 and J usage is TRBJ1-2, with 9 bases identical to TRBD1. There are 12 residues in the CDR3. V shed 4 bases, J shed 4 bases, and the junction held 1 base outside the gene matches. The germline CDR1 and CDR2 sequences are GTSNPN and SVGIG (reference sequence). CDR3 residues: CAWTTGGYGYTF. The CDR3 bases are TGTGCCTGGACGACAGGGGGCTATGGCTACACCTTC.

The chain couples TRBV10-2 to TRBJ1-1; 12 positions match TRBD1. The CDR3 covers 17 residues. J was trimmed by 0 bases and V by 6 bases; bases with no gene match: 8. Germline V CDR1 and CDR2: WSHSY, SAAADI. The CDR3 protein is CASRPGTGGWMNTEAFF. CDR3 in DNA: TGCGCCAGCAGACCAGGGACAGGGGGCTGGATGAACACTGAAGCTTTCTTT.

CDR3 bases: TGTGCCAGCAGCCAAGGACTAGCGGGAGGGGTGTACAATGAGCAGTTCTTC. Translation gives CASSQGLAGGVYNEQFF. This chain uses TRBV3-1 (or the pseudogene TRBV3-2) with TRBJ2-1, with 14 bases aligning to TRBD2. Germline CDR1 reads LGHDT; CDR2 reads YNNKEL (reference sequence). V lost 1 base and J lost 4; bases outside the gene matches: 3. The CDR3 contains 17 residues.

The chain uses TRBV6-5 and TRBJ1-4, with 8 bases that match TRBD1. V was pared by 6 bases and J by 8 bases, with 8 bases of the junction left unmatched. CDR1 and CDR2 (germline): MNHEY, SVGAGI. CDR3 length: 14 amino acids. CDR3 DNA: TGTGCCAGCAGATCGACAGGGGAAGGAGAAAAACTGTTTTTT. Encoded protein: CASRSTGEGEKLFF.

The V gene is TRBV5-1, the J gene TRBJ2-7; D is possibly TRBD2 (6 bases). CDR3 size: 13 residues. Germline-derived CDR1 and CDR2 are SGHRS and YFSETQ. V gave up 4 bases and J gave up 6 bases, with 14 bases separating them. The CDR3 DNA follows: TGCGCCAGCAGCCCCGTGGCGGGGCCCGAGCAGTACTTC. This gives the protein CASSPVAGPEQYF.

The V gene is TRBV6-6, the J gene TRBJ1-1, with 7 bases identical to TRBD1. Per the germline V gene, CDR1 is MNHNY and CDR2 is SVGAGI (reference sequence). This CDR3 has 15 residues. V was clipped by 5 bases and J by 5 bases; unmatched bases: 11. The CDR3 DNA is TGTGCCAGCAGTACCCGCAGGGGGGTAGAAACTGAAGCTTTCTTT. This encodes CASSTRRGVETEAFF.

V gene TRBV6-6 combines with J gene TRBJ2-7, with 10 positions matching TRBD2. The CDR3 runs to 14 residues. Germline values: CDR1 MNHNY, CDR2 SVGAGI (reference sequence). J lost 7 bases, V lost 5 bases, and 8 bases had no gene match. The CDR3: CASSAGGSGREQYF. For the CDR3, the DNA is TGTGCCAGCAGTGCGGGGGGTAGCGGGAGGGAGCAGTACTTC.

This clone was recorded only once. The chain joins TRBV6-4 to TRBJ2-5, with 13 bases that match TRBD2. The CDR3 is 18 amino acids. V was clipped by 2 bases and J by 5 bases; unmatched bases: 11. Per the germline V gene, CDR1 is MRHNA and CDR2 is SNTAGT. The DNA of the CDR3 is TGTGCCAGCAGTGACAATAGGACTAGCGGGAGCCCCGGGGAGACCCAGTACTTC. It is translated as CASSDNRTSGSPGETQYF.

This clone has just a few counts. This chain uses TRBV5-6 with TRBJ1-4; no firm D call. Trimming stripped 4 bases from V and 4 bases from J, with 5 bases between. CDR3 length: 12 residues. The germline gives CDR1 SGHDT, CDR2 YYEEEE. The CDR3 DNA follows: TGTGCCAGCAGCCTCCTTAATGAAAAACTGTTTTTT. This codes for CASSLLNEKLFF. Full variable domain (outside the CDR3, taken from reference TRBV5-6 and TRBJ1-4): DAGVTQSPTHLIKTRGQQVTLRCSPKSGHDTVSWYQQALGQGPQFIFQYYEEEERQRGNFPDRFSGHQFPNYSSELNVNALLLGDSALYLCASSLLNEKLFFGSGTQLSVL.

The chain couples TRBV2 to TRBJ2-3, with 12 bases identical to TRBD2. V shed 4 bases and J 0 bases; nucleotides not matched to a gene: 8. Germline-derived CDR1 and CDR2 are SNHLY and FYNNEI. The CDR3 totals 18 residues. The CDR3 loop reads CASSGKLTSGRSTDTQYF. DNA of the CDR3: TGTGCCAGCAGTGGGAAATTGACTAGCGGGAGAAGCACAGATACGCAGTATTTT.

The chain uses TRBV4-1 and TRBJ2-7; 7 bases are a match to TRBD1. V lost 1 base to trimming and J lost 2 bases; unmatched junction nucleotides: 14. This CDR3 region has 18 residues. Per the germline V gene, CDR1 is MGHRA and CDR2 is YSYEKL. CDR3 region: CASSQGNLLAGGAYEQYF. The CDR3 nucleotides are TGCGCCAGCAGCCAAGGAAACCTCCTTGCAGGGGGAGCCTACGAGCAGTACTTC.

In this sample, this clone turned up once. The rearrangement links TRBV6-5 to TRBJ1-2; D might be TRBD1 (5 bases). V lost 6 bases, J lost 6 bases, and 17 bases lay in between. Germline V gene lookup returns CDR1 MNHEY and CDR2 SVGAGI. The CDR3 extends over 14 amino acids. This CDR3 is CASRVAGPPHGYTF. As DNA, the CDR3 is TGTGCCAGCAGGGTGGCGGGGCCCCCCCATGGCTACACCTTC.

This clone has only a few counts. The chain combines TRBV19 with TRBJ1-4; 7 positions match TRBD1. The CDR3 covers 14 residues. CDR1 LNHDA and CDR2 SQIVND come from the germline V gene (reference sequence). Losses at the gene ends were 6 bases for V and 3 bases for J; bases not matched to a gene: 4. CDR3 in amino acids: CASSDQGANEKLFF. The CDR3 nucleotides read TGTGCCAGTAGCGATCAGGGGGCTAATGAAAAACTGTTTTTT.

This rearrangement joins TRBV9 to TRBJ2-3; a weak D match, TRBD1 (5 bases). The germline V gene encodes CDR1 SGDLS and CDR2 YYNGEE. Trimming stripped 0 bases from V and 0 bases from J, with 8 bases between. The CDR3 runs 15 residues. CDR3 residues: CASSVGGASTDTQYF. In DNA, the CDR3 is TGTGCCAGCAGCGTAGGTGGGGCGAGCACAGATACGCAGTATTTT.

DNA for the CDR3: TGTGCCAGCTCACTAGGACAGGGAGGGAGCTCTGAAGCTTTCTTT. Its protein product is CASSLGQGGSSEAFF. V usage is TRBV18 and J usage is TRBJ1-1, with 8 nucleotides matching TRBD1. Germline trimming cut 4 bases from V and 6 bases from J; bases unmatched to any gene: 10. Germline values: CDR1 KGHSH, CDR2 LQKENI. This CDR3 is 15 amino acids long.

V usage is TRBV5-1 and J usage is TRBJ1-4, with 7 bases fitting TRBD1. V was clipped by 4 bases and J by 5 bases; unmatched bases: 5. Germline values: CDR1 SGHRS, CDR2 YFSETQ. CDR3 length: 14 amino acids. The CDR3 bases are TGCGCCAGCAGCACGGGACAGACAAATGAAAAACTGTTTTTT. Residues: CASSTGQTNEKLFF.